There are a few counts of the clone carrying this TCR beta chain. From germline, CDR1 is MRHNA and CDR2 SNTAGT. Losses at the gene ends were 1 base for V and 6 bases for J; bases not matched to a gene: 8. The CDR3 extends over 16 amino acids. These data belong to a study of T cells in Graves' hyperthyroidism and ophthalmopathy. The TCR beta CDR3 regions underwent amplification using RNA transcripts as the source. Using the HTBI primer set, a first-round RT-PCR was run on the TCR CDR3. From the multiplex PCR reads, TCRdb called clonotypes with MiXCR, one entry per CDR3 protein. The sample contains roughly 700,000 distinct CDR3 sequences, 14% of which appear only once.

J is TRBJ2-1 and V is TRBV6-4; TRBD2 aligns across 8 bases. The sequencing input was blood. This TCR was recovered from a young woman with Graves' hyperthyroidism. For the CDR3, the DNA is TGTGCCAGCAGTGACTTAAGCGGGAGTAAGGCCAATGAGCAGTTCTTC. It translates to CASSDLSGSKANEQFF.